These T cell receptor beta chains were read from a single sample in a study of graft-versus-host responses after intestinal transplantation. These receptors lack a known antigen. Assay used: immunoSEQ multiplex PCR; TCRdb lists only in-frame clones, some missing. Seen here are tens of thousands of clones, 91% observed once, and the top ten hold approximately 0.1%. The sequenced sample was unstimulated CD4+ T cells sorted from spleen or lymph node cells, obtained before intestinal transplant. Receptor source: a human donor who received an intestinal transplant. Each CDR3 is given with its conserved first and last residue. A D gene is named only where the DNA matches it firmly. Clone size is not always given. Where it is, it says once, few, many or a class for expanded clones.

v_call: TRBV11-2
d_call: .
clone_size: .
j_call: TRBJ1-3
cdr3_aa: CASSPTGRSSGNTIYF
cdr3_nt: TGTGCCAGCAGCCCCACAGGCCGGAGCTCTGGAAACACCATATATTTT

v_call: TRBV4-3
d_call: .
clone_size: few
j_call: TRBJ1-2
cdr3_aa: CASSQATAANYGYTF
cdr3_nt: TGCGCCAGCAGCCAAGCGACAGCCGCTAACTATGGCTACACCTTC

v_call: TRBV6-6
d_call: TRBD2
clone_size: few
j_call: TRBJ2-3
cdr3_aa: CASGGSGGPDTQYF
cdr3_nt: TGTGCCAGCGGGGGGAGCGGGGGACCGGATACGCAGTATTTT

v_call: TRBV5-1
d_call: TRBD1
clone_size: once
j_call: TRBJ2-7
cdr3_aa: CASSEVQGKSYEQYF
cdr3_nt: TGCGCCAGCAGCGAAGTACAGGGGAAGAGCTACGAGCAGTACTTC

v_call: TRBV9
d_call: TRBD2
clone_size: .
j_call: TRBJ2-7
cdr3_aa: CASSVGGSGGPYEQYF
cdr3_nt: TGTGCCAGCAGCGTAGGAGGTAGCGGGGGGCCCTACGAGCAGTACTTC

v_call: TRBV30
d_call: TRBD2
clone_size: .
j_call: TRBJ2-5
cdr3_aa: CAWSGWQVRQRGTQETQYF
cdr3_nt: TGTGCCTGGAGTGGGTGGCAAGTACGTCAGCGGGGGACCCAAGAGACCCAGTACTTC

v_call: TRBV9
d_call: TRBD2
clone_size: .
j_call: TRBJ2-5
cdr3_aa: CASSLSGGPGYVTQYF
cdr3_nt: TGTGCCAGCAGCCTTTCGGGGGGGCCGGGTTATGTGACCCAGTACTTC

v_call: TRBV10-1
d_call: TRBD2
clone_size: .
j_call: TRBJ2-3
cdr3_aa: CASSDRRGDTDTQYF
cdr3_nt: TGCGCCAGCAGTGATCGGCGGGGGGACACAGATACGCAGTATTTT

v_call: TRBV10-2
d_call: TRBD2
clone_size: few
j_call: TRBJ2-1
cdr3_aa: CASLLSGGRYNEQFF
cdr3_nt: TGCGCCAGCCTACTTAGCGGGGGTAGATACAATGAGCAGTTCTTC

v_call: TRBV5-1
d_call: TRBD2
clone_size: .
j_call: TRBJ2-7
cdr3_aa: CASSPGLAGISSYEQYF
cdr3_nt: TGCGCCAGCAGCCCGGGACTAGCGGGGATATCCTCCTACGAGCAGTACTTC

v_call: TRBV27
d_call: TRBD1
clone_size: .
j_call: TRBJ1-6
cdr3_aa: CASSGQGNSPLHF
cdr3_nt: TGTGCCAGCAGTGGACAGGGCAATTCACCCCTCCACTTT

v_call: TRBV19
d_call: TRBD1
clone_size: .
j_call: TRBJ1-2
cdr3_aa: CASSSPATGYGYTF
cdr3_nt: TGTGCCAGTAGCAGCCCCGCGACAGGGTATGGCTACACCTTC

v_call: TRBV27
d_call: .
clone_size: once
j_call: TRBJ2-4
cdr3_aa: CASRPPRPSGKNIQYF
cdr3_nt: TGTGCCAGCCGCCCCCCCCGGCCGAGCGGCAAAAACATTCAGTACTTC

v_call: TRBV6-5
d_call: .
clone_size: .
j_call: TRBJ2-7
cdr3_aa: CASSSPYEQYF
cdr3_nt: TGTGCCAGCAGTTCCCCGTACGAGCAGTACTTC

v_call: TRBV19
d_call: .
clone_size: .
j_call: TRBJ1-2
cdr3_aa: CASTLKTTRASNYGYTF
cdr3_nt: TGTGCCAGTACCTTAAAGACAACCAGGGCCTCTAACTATGGCTACACCTTC

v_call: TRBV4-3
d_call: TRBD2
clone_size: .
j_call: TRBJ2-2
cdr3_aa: CASSLRLAGGNTGELFF
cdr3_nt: TGCGCCAGCAGCCTGAGACTAGCGGGGGGGAACACCGGGGAGCTGTTTTTT

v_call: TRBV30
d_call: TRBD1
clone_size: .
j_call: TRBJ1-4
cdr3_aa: CAWSDDRGQGNEKLFF
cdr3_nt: TGTGCCTGGAGTGACGACCGGGGACAGGGGAACGAAAAACTGTTTTTT

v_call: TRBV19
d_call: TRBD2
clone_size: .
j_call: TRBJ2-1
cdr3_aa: CASRSGGPYNEQFF
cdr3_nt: TGTGCCAGTCGTAGCGGGGGGCCCTACAATGAGCAGTTCTTC

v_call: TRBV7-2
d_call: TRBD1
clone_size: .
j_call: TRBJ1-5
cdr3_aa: CASSLAGGGNQPQHF
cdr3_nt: TGTGCCAGCAGCTTAGCAGGGGGCGGCAATCAGCCCCAGCATTTT

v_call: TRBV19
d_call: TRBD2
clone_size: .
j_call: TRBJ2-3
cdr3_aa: CASSILAGGTDTQYF
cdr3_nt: TGTGCCAGTAGTATACTAGCGGGGGGCACAGATACGCAGTATTTT

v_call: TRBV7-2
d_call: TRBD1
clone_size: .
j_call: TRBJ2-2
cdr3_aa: CASGTGGTGELFF
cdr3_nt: TGTGCCAGCGGGACAGGGGGCACCGGGGAGCTGTTTTTT

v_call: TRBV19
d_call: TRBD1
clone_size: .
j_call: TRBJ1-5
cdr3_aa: CASSITGGKSQPQHF
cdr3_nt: TGTGCCAGTAGTATCACAGGGGGGAAGAGTCAGCCCCAGCATTTT

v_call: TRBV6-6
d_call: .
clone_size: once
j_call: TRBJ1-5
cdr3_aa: CASRTSRRGEQPQHF
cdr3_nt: TGTGCCAGCAGGACCTCTCGGAGGGGAGAGCAGCCCCAGCATTTT

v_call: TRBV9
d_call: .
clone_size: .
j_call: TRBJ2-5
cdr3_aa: CASTRGGAASYQETQYF
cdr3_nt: TGTGCCAGCACGAGGGGGGGGGCCGCATCGTACCAAGAGACCCAGTACTTC

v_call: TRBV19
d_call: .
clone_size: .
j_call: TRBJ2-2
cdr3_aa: CASSIAGMAGELFF
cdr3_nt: TGTGCCAGTAGTATAGCCGGGATGGCCGGGGAGCTGTTTTTT

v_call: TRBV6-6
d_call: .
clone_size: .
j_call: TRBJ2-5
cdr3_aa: CASTLTVAAQETQYF
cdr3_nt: TGTGCCAGCACTTTAACGGTTGCGGCCCAAGAGACCCAGTACTTC

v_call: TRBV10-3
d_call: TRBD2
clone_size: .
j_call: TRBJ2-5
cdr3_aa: CATQSGGARETQYF
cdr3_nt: TGTGCCACCCAGAGCGGGGGGGCCCGAGAGACCCAGTACTTC

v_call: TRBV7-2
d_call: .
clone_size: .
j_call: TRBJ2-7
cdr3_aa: CASSSAYEQYF
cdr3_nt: TGTGCCAGCAGCTCGGCCTACGAGCAGTACTTC

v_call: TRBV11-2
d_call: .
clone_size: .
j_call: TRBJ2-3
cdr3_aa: CASIRGQLTDTQYF
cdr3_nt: TGTGCCAGCATCCGCGGGCAGCTCACAGATACGCAGTATTTT

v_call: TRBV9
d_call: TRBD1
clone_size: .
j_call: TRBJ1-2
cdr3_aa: CASSGSRGSYTF
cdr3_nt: TGTGCCAGCAGCGGATCCAGGGGGAGCTACACCTTC

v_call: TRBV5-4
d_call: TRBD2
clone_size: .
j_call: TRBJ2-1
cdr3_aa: CASSLEPRAGGNEQFF
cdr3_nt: TGTGCCAGCAGCTTGGAACCTCGGGCGGGGGGGAATGAGCAGTTCTTC

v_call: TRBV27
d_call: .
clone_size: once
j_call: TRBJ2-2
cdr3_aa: CASSSTRAGINTGELFF
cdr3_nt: TGTGCCAGCAGTTCCACCCGCGCAGGGATAAACACCGGGGAGCTGTTTTTT

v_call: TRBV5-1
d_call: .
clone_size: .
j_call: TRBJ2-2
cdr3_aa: CASSQGVPLSGELFF
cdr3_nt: TGCGCCAGCAGTCAGGGTGTCCCCTTAAGCGGGGAGCTGTTTTTT

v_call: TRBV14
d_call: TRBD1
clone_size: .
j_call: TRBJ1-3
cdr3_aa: CASSQWGVTGAGNTIYF
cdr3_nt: TGTGCCAGCAGCCAATGGGGTGTGACAGGGGCTGGAAACACCATATATTTT

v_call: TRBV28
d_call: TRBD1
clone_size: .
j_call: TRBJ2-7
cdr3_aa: CASSFPLQGAVDEQYF
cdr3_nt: TGTGCCAGCAGTTTTCCCTTACAGGGGGCGGTCGACGAGCAGTACTTC

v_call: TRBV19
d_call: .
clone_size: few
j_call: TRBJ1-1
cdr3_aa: CASSRNRDTEAFF
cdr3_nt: TGTGCCAGTAGTAGAAACAGGGACACTGAAGCTTTCTTT